Shown below are 32 T cell receptor beta chains from a single sample sequenced in a study of a mutant IDH1 vaccine in newly diagnosed glioma. Time point described: week 35, safety follow-up. The content of each vaccine dose was 300 ug of mutant IDH1 20-mer peptide, and topical imiquimod accompanied it. Their target antigens are unknown. The assay was immunoSEQ multiplex PCR, and TCRdb's table has in-frame clones only and misses some. The sample consists of fewer than 70,000 clones, around 86% of them appearing once. The specimen was PBMCs, collected from a glioma patient whose treatment included an IDH1 peptide vaccine. The receptor set was obtained from a man younger than 45 with glioma.

This chain links TRBV7-6 with TRBJ2-3; TRBD1 matches 8 bases. V lost 10 bases to trimming and J lost 2 bases; unmatched junction nucleotides: 5. Germline V CDR1 and CDR2: SGHVS, FNYEAQ. This CDR3 has 13 residues. For the CDR3, the DNA is TGTGCCATCGGCAGGGGGCCCACAGATACGCAGTATTTT. As protein: CAIGRGPTDTQYF.

The rearrangement uses TRBV4-2 and TRBJ2-3; 13 bases align to TRBD2. This CDR3 comprises 17 residues. With 4 bases clipped from V and 0 bases from J, the junction kept 4 bases outside the gene matches. The germline V gene encodes CDR1 LGHNA and CDR2 YNFKEQ. As DNA, the CDR3 is TGTGCCAGCAGCCCAGGGACTAGCGGGACTAGCACAGATACGCAGTATTTT. Amino acid sequence: CASSPGTSGTSTDTQYF.

V gene TRBV7-8 combines with J gene TRBJ2-5; 8 positions match TRBD2. From germline, CDR1 is SGHVS and CDR2 FQNEAQ. The CDR3 sequence is 16 residues long. Unmatched junction bases numbered 9, after V lost 1 base and J lost 5 bases. The CDR3 protein is CASSLGSGGGWETQYF. The DNA for the CDR3 is TGTGCCAGCAGCTTAGGGAGCGGGGGAGGTTGGGAGACCCAGTACTTC. The full variable domain, in which reference TRBV7-8 and TRBJ2-5 provide the parts outside the CDR3, is GAGVSQSPRYKVAKRGQDVALRCDPISGHVSLFWYQQALGQGPEFLTYFQNEAQLDKSGLPSDRFFAERPEGSVSTLKIQRTQQEDSAVYLCASSLGSGGGWETQYFGPGTRLLVL.

This clone came up a few times. The chain recombines TRBV10-3 with TRBJ2-7, with 11 bases matching TRBD2. Germline lookup yields CDR1 ENHRY and CDR2 SYGVKD. This CDR3 is built from 16 residues. V gave up 10 bases and J gave up 3 bases; unmatched junction bases: 14. CDR3 coding DNA: TGTGCCACCACTGGGGCCGGGACTAGCGGTAACTACGAGCAGTACTTC. It translates to CATTGAGTSGNYEQYF.

V usage is TRBV10-3 and J usage is TRBJ1-1; TRBD1 might be the D (5 bases). This CDR3 has 14 amino acids. Per germline, CDR1 ENHRY and CDR2 SYGVKD. The V end was cut by 9 bases, the J end by 1 base, with 15 bases between. CDR3 loop: CAIANRDGNTEAFF. The CDR3 nucleotides read TGTGCCATTGCGAACCGGGACGGGAACACTGAAGCTTTCTTT.

V usage is TRBV28 and J usage is TRBJ2-7; no clear D. V lost 6 bases, J lost 3 bases, and 15 bases lay in between. The CDR3 runs to 14 residues. Germline V gene data show CDR1 as MDHEN and CDR2 as SYDVKM. This CDR3 reads CASSSTVGVYEQYF. The CDR3 bases are TGTGCCAGCAGCTCAACAGTGGGTGTCTACGAGCAGTACTTC.

The genes are TRBV9 and TRBJ2-7; the D gene is possibly TRBD2 (5 bases). Trimming took off 0 bases at V and 6 bases at J, with 16 bases between the two ends. In germline, CDR1 is SGDLS, CDR2 YYNGEE. This CDR3 region has 15 residues. CDR3 amino acids: CASSVESGRSGEQYF. For the CDR3, the DNA is TGTGCCAGCAGCGTAGAGTCAGGAAGGAGCGGCGAGCAGTACTTC.

The V and J genes are TRBV7-9 and TRBJ2-1; TRBD1 aligns across 9 bases. Trimming at V came to 4 bases and at J to 4 bases, leaving 5 bases not matched to a gene. CDR1 is SEHNR, CDR2 FQNEAQ, per germline (reference sequence). This CDR3 has 15 residues. The DNA of the CDR3 is TGTGCCAGCAGCTCGCCGGGACAGGGATACAATGAGCAGTTCTTC. It specifies CASSSPGQGYNEQFF.

V gene TRBV18 combines with J gene TRBJ1-5, with D uncertain. Germline V gene sequence: CDR1 KGHSH, CDR2 LQKENI. V was shortened by 3 bases and J by 0 bases, with 9 bases between the two germline ends. There are 15 residues in the CDR3. DNA of the CDR3: TGTGCCAGCTCACCGCTGGGCGATAGCAATCAGCCCCAGCATTTT. Translation: CASSPLGDSNQPQHF. The full variable domain, with the rest looked up from reference TRBV18 and TRBJ1-5, is NAGVMQNPRHLVRRRGQEARLRCSPMKGHSHVYWYRQLPEEGLKFMVYLQKENIIDESGMPKERFSAEFPKEGPSILRIQQVVRGDSAAYFCASSPLGDSNQPQHFGDGTRLSIL.

This clone turned up a few times. The chain links TRBV11-2 to TRBJ1-2; 9 nucleotides line up with TRBD1. The V segment lost 5 bases and the J segment 3 bases; nucleotides outside the gene matches: 4. There are 14 residues in the CDR3. Germline V lookup: CDR1 SGHAT, CDR2 FQNNGV. The CDR3 bases are TGTGCCAGCAGCCCGGGACAGGGCGACTATGGCTACACCTTC. Translating it yields CASSPGQGDYGYTF. The full variable domain, its missing parts supplied by reference TRBV11-2 and TRBJ1-2, is EAGVAQSPRYKIIEKRQSVAFWCNPISGHATLYWYQQILGQGPKLLIQFQNNGVVDDSQLPKDRFSAERLKGVDSTLKIQPAKLEDSAVYLCASSPGQGDYGYTFGSGTRLTVV.

CDR3 coding DNA: TGCGCCAGCAGCCTAACTAGTCGAAACACCATATATTTT. Its translation is CASSLTSRNTIYF. The V call is TRBV4-1, the J call TRBJ1-3; D remains unclear. Germline V gives CDR1 MGHRA, CDR2 YSYEKL. V gave up 4 bases and J gave up 5 bases, with 9 bases separating them. CDR3 size: 13 residues.

The chain couples TRBV4-2 to TRBJ2-7; TRBD2 might be the D (5 bases). The CDR3 is 16 residues long. CDR1 is LGHNA, CDR2 YNFKEQ, per germline. The ends were cut back, 0 bases at V and 7 bases at J, with 19 bases in the middle. The CDR3 loop is CASSQDPGRGTGEQYF. The CDR3, as DNA: TGTGCCAGCAGCCAAGATCCGGGTCGGGGTACGGGGGAGCAGTACTTC.

This chain joins TRBV2 and TRBJ1-1, with 8 bases identical to TRBD1. Trimming at V came to 6 bases and at J to 5 bases, leaving 8 bases not matched to a gene. CDR3 size: 14 residues. Germline values: CDR1 SNHLY, CDR2 FYNNEI. The CDR3: CASSNRRGLTEAFF. CDR3 sequence (DNA): TGTGCCAGCAGCAATCGCAGGGGGCTAACTGAAGCTTTCTTT. Variable domain in full (rest from reference TRBV2 and TRBJ1-1): EPEVTQTPSHQVTQMGQEVILRCVPISNHLYFYWYRQILGQKVEFLVSFYNNEISEKSEIFDDQFSVERPDGSNFTLKIRSTKLEDSAMYFCASSNRRGLTEAFFGQGTRLTVV.

This clone was detected a few times. The DNA is omitted, as the CDR3 cannot be located on it reliably, and the CDR3 follows TCRdb's listing. The V call is TRBV6-5, the J call TRBJ1-6. Germline V CDR1 and CDR2: MNHEY, SVGAGI. A total of 16 residues make up the CDR3, ends included. CDR3 residues: CASSSLQYFGGSPLHF.

The sample holds a few counts of this clone. J is TRBJ2-2 and V is TRBV11-2, with TRBD1 as a possible D gene (6 bases). There are 15 residues in the CDR3. V lost 6 bases, J lost 1 base, and 12 bases lay in between. Germline V gene data show CDR1 as SGHAT and CDR2 as FQNNGV. The chain's CDR3 is CASRRFRGNTGELFF. The CDR3 DNA follows: TGTGCCAGCAGGCGATTCAGGGGGAACACCGGGGAGCTGTTTTTT.

The V call is TRBV5-1, the J call TRBJ2-1, with 8 bases lining up with TRBD2. Germline V CDR1 and CDR2: SGHRS, YFSETQ. Trimming removed 5 bases from V and 8 bases from J; junction bases left unmatched: 6. The CDR3 has 13 amino acids. CDR3: CASSYGGADEQFF. DNA for the CDR3: TGCGCCAGCAGTTACGGGGGGGCGGATGAGCAGTTCTTC. The full variable domain, rest sourced from reference TRBV5-1 and TRBJ2-1, is KAGVTQTPRYLIKTRGQQVTLSCSPISGHRSVSWYQQTPGQGLQFLFEYFSETQRNKGNFPGRFSGRQFSNSRSEMNVSTLELGDSALYLCASSYGGADEQFFGPGTRLTVL.

The rearrangement joins TRBV30 to TRBJ1-2; maybe TRBD1 (6 bases). The V and J ends lost 0 bases and 3 bases respectively, with 8 bases between them. The CDR3 contains 13 residues. Germline lookup yields CDR1 GTSNPN and CDR2 SVGIG (reference sequence). DNA for the CDR3: TGTGCCTGGAGTGTCCGGACAGACTATGGCTACACCTTC. Translation: CAWSVRTDYGYTF.

The chain is built from TRBV9 and TRBJ2-1; D gene unclear. The CDR3 spans 12 residues. The germline CDR1 and CDR2 sequences are SGDLS and YYNGEE. Trimming left V 0 bases short and J 12 bases short, with 10 bases between. The CDR3 nucleotides are TGTGCCAGCAGCGTAGGGAACCAACCGCAGTTCTTC. Encoded protein: CASSVGNQPQFF.

This clone was observed a handful of times. V usage is TRBV15 and J usage is TRBJ1-1; D unresolved. The CDR3 totals 13 residues. The ends were cut back, 0 bases at V and 1 base at J, with 3 bases in the middle. Germline V gene lookup returns CDR1 LNHNV and CDR2 YYDKDF (reference sequence). This CDR3 is CATSREQNTEAFF. The CDR3 nucleotides are TGTGCCACCAGCAGAGAACAGAACACTGAAGCTTTCTTT.

The CDR3 loop reads CASSSLRAGLYEQYF. The CDR3 region has the DNA TGTGCCAGCAGCTCCCTAAGGGCAGGACTGTACGAGCAGTACTTC. V is TRBV11-2 and J is TRBJ2-7; weak D call: TRBD2 (5 bases). Deletions cut 4 bases from V and 4 bases from J, with 17 bases between. The CDR3 is 15 amino acids. Germline CDR1 SGHAT, CDR2 FQNNGV.

The V call is TRBV19, the J call TRBJ2-1; 7 bases are a match to TRBD2. The CDR3 totals 11 residues. Germline V gives CDR1 LNHDA, CDR2 SQIVND (reference sequence). V lost 8 bases and J lost 8; bases outside the gene matches: 3. CDR3 loop: CASGLVHEQFF. CDR3 nucleotides: TGTGCCAGTGGACTAGTTCATGAGCAGTTCTTC.

The gene calls are TRBV11-2 and TRBJ1-6; D is perhaps TRBD1 (6 bases). The V end was cut by 0 bases, the J end by 7 bases, with 10 bases between. This CDR3 has 15 residues. Germline V gene lookup returns CDR1 SGHAT and CDR2 FQNNGV. CDR3 in DNA: TGTGCCAGCAGCTTAGAGGGGGCCGAAAATTCACCCCTCCACTTT. Translation: CASSLEGAENSPLHF.

This chain links TRBV11-2 with TRBJ2-7, with D unresolved. Trimming left V 3 bases short and J 0 bases short, with 6 bases between. Germline assignment: CDR1 SGHAT and CDR2 FQNNGV. The CDR3 totals 13 residues. CDR3 region: CASSFSGSYEQYF. CDR3 sequence (DNA): TGTGCCAGCAGCTTCAGTGGCTCCTACGAGCAGTACTTC.

This rearrangement joins TRBV4-2 to TRBJ2-5; tentatively, D is TRBD2 (6 bases). Germline V gives CDR1 LGHNA, CDR2 YNFKEQ. There are 17 residues in the CDR3. Trimming took 0 bases from V and 1 from J, leaving 15 bases between them. The DNA for the CDR3 is TGTGCCAGCAGCCAAGATCTCGTGGCGGGGAGCCAAGAGACCCAGTACTTC. Protein: CASSQDLVAGSQETQYF.

This clone showed up just a few times. The chain joins TRBV29-1 to TRBJ2-5; tentative D call: TRBD2 (6 bases). CDR3 length: 13 residues. Germline CDR1 and CDR2: SQVTM and ANQGSEA. V gave up 2 bases and J gave up 0 bases, with 7 bases separating them. CDR3 bases: TGCAGCGTTGAACGGGGGTACCAAGAGACCCAGTACTTC. Translated, it gives CSVERGYQETQYF. The full variable domain, rest sourced from reference TRBV29-1 and TRBJ2-5, is SAVISQKPSRDICQRGTSLTIQCQVDSQVTMMFWYRQQPGQSLTLIATANQGSEATYESGFVIDKFPISRPNLTFSTLTVSNMSPEDSSIYLCSVERGYQETQYFGPGTRLLVL.

V is TRBV30 and J is TRBJ1-2; 8 positions match TRBD1. The J segment lost 3 bases and the V segment lost 0 bases, leaving 6 bases of the junction unmatched. The CDR3 contains 15 residues. Germline CDR1 reads GTSNPN; CDR2 reads SVGIG (reference sequence). This CDR3 is CAWSVPETGDYGYTF. The DNA for the CDR3 is TGTGCCTGGAGTGTACCGGAGACAGGGGACTATGGCTACACCTTC.

The rearrangement links TRBV29-1 to TRBJ2-1, with D perhaps TRBD2 (5 bases). The CDR3 is 14 amino acids. Per germline, CDR1 SQVTM and CDR2 ANQGSEA. Trimming removed 2 bases from V and 9 bases from J, with 17 bases in between. The CDR3 DNA reads as TGCAGCGTTGAACTGTTCCAAAGAGGGTTTGAGCAGTTCTTC. This gives the protein CSVELFQRGFEQFF.

The sample holds a few counts of this clone. CDR3 protein: CASSSKSMNTEAFF. Written as DNA, the CDR3 is TGTGCCAGCAGCTCGAAGTCCATGAACACTGAAGCTTTCTTT. V usage is TRBV5-4 and J usage is TRBJ1-1; unclear D gene. Trimming pared 3 bases from V and 0 bases from J, leaving 9 bases between. This CDR3 comprises 14 residues. Germline V lookup: CDR1 SGHNT, CDR2 YYREEE (reference sequence).

The chain has TRBV5-4 and TRBJ2-3; D uncertain. This CDR3 region has 14 residues. Germline V gives CDR1 SGHNT, CDR2 YYREEE (reference sequence). Between the trimmed V and J ends, which lost 1 base and 5 bases, there was a span of 11 bases. The CDR3 spells CASSLSGVGDTQYF. CDR3 sequence (DNA): TGTGCCAGCAGCTTGAGTGGGGTGGGAGATACGCAGTATTTT. The variable domain in full, completed from reference TRBV5-4 and TRBJ2-3, reads ETGVTQSPTHLIKTRGQQVTLRCSSQSGHNTVSWYQQALGQGPQFIFQYYREEENGRGNFPPRFSGLQFPNYSSELNVNALELDDSALYLCASSLSGVGDTQYFGPGTRLTVL.

The V and J genes are TRBV5-4 and TRBJ2-3; 10 bases match TRBD1. The germline V gene encodes CDR1 SGHNT and CDR2 YYREEE (reference sequence). V lost 5 bases, J lost 3 bases, and 3 bases stayed unmatched. This CDR3 comprises 14 residues. The CDR3, as DNA: TGTGCCAGCAGTTGGACAGGGGGAACAGATACGCAGTATTTT. Translation: CASSWTGGTDTQYF. Full variable domain (remainder filled in from reference TRBV5-4 and TRBJ2-3): ETGVTQSPTHLIKTRGQQVTLRCSSQSGHNTVSWYQQALGQGPQFIFQYYREEENGRGNFPPRFSGLQFPNYSSELNVNALELDDSALYLCASSWTGGTDTQYFGPGTRLTVL.

The V gene is TRBV6-5, the J gene TRBJ2-2; weak D call: TRBD2 (6 bases). The V gene lost 6 bases and the J gene lost 5 bases, with 7 bases spanning the gap. The CDR3 has 12 residues. Germline V gene lookup returns CDR1 MNHEY and CDR2 SVGAGI. Written as DNA, the CDR3 is TGTGCCAGCAGCCGGGGGACCGGGGAGCTGTTTTTT. The encoded protein is CASSRGTGELFF.

The chain is built from TRBV30 and TRBJ2-3; D remains ambiguous. CDR1 and CDR2 (germline): GTSNPN, SVGIG (reference sequence). This CDR3 has 14 amino acids. Trimming cost V 0 bases and J 4 bases, with 11 bases left between them. In DNA form, the CDR3 reads TGTGCCTGGAGTGTAAAGGGCCGCCCAGATACGCAGTATTTT. It codes for CAWSVKGRPDTQYF. The full variable domain, its missing parts supplied by reference TRBV30 and TRBJ2-3, is SQTIHQWPATLVQPVGSPLSLECTVEGTSNPNLYWYRQAAGRGLQLLFYSVGIGQISSEVPQNLSASRPQDRQFILSSKKLLLSDSGFYLCAWSVKGRPDTQYFGPGTRLTVL.